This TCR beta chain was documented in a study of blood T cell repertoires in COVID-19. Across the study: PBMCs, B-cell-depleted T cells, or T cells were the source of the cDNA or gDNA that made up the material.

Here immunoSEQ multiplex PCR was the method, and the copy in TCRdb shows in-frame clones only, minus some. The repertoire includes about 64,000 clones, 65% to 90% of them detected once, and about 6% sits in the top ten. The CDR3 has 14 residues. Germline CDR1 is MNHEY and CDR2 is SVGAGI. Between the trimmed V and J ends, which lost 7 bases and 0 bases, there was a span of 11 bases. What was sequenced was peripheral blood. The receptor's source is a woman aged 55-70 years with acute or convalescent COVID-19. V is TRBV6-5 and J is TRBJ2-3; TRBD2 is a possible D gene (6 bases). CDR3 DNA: TGTGCCAGCACCCTGGGGGGAAGCACAGATACGCAGTATTTT. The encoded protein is CASTLGGSTDTQYF.